Sequencing of this T cell receptor (beta chain) was carried out in a study of shared clonotypes between healthy human individuals. Libraries were prepared by immunoSEQ multiplex PCR; TCRdb keeps only in-frame clonotypes and omits some of them. The sample lists 2 million to 3 million clones, roughly 93% seen once, with roughly 0.36% in the top ten. V shed 1 base and J 0 bases; nucleotides not matched to a gene: 2. CDR3 length equals 16 residues. In germline, CDR1 is SGHVS, CDR2 FNYEAQ. General study results and limits: Large sequencing depth failed to make sorted-subset sequencing complete, rarefaction showed. Of the naive CD4 clonotypes, around 4.8% were shared across four donors.

Worth noting for this clone: Its antigen is unidentified. The sample carries other DNA sequences with the same CDR3.

The sequenced material came from naive CD4+ T cells from PBMCs. This sample's subset: CD45RA+ positively selected. The receptor comes from a man between 18 and 29 years old in good health. Some clones in this sample may be carry-over from other donors' samples. This chain joins TRBV7-6 and TRBJ2-2, with 7 bases aligning to TRBD2. The CDR3: CASSLGLAANTGELFF. The DNA for the CDR3 is TGTGCCAGCAGCTTAGGGCTAGCGGCGAACACCGGGGAGCTGTTTTTT.